This note documents a single T cell receptor beta chain sequence. Antigen: not known. Described time point: persistent/refractory GD, antithyroid drugs over 5 years with positive TRAb. The TCR library was made from RNA that had been extracted from PBMCs in TRIzol. The entry originates in a study of regulatory T cells in long-lasting Graves disease. Overall study context: Persistence in Graves' disease denoted antithyroid drug use beyond 5 years alongside positive TSH receptor antibodies.

In building TCR beta libraries, iRepertoire HTBI primers were used together with Arm-PCR of CDR3 regions. Each CDR3 protein is one row after TCRdb ran MiXCR on the multiplex PCR reads. The sample lists hundreds of thousands of distinct CDR3 sequences; around 21% were seen once. Broader study findings: Persistent patients shared about 3,000 public clonotypes among themselves. Newly diagnosed patients shared fewer, at some 970.

The CDR3 runs 14 residues. Germline CDR1 SGHRS, CDR2 YFSETQ. V trimming: 4 bases; J trimming: 2 bases; junction bases outside the gene matches: 5. The chain joins TRBV5-1 to TRBJ2-5, with TRBD1 matching over 7 bases. This receptor was identified in a female donor with Graves disease. The sample consisted of peripheral blood mononuclear cells (PBMCs), taken when the disease was refractory, from a patient treated with antithyroid drugs. In DNA form, the CDR3 reads TGCGCCAGCAGCGCCGAGACAGGGCAAGAGACCCAGTACTTC. It codes for CASSAETGQETQYF.